This TCR beta chain was identified during a study of cytomegalovirus exposure and HLA in healthy donors. Researchers ran the PCR with 60 Vbeta and 13 Jbeta primers. Some clones are missing from TCRdb's copy, which holds only in-frame ones; the method was immunoSEQ multiplex PCR. This repertoire shows about 190,000 clones, approximately 87% found once; its top ten account for 1% to 1.5%. Notes on the study in general: Later on, analysis showed that most CMV-associated TCR beta chains appeared to be HLA-restricted. One later analysis reportedly identified an Asian-associated ancestry cluster that showed fewer N-insertions than the roughly 720-donor mean.

This clone was detected once. Its antigen is unidentified. The germline gives CDR1 LNHDA, CDR2 SQIVND (reference sequence). The CDR3 loop spans 16 amino acids. With 7 bases clipped from V and 7 bases from J, the junction kept 16 bases outside the gene matches. The rearrangement joins TRBV19 to TRBJ1-2; 9 positions match TRBD1. Sequences were obtained from PBMCs. This receptor was identified in a man aged 25-40 years in good health and CMV-seronegative. DNA of the CDR3: TGTGCCAGTACCGCGAGGGGGACAGGGCTTATTTCTGGCTACACCTTC. This gives the protein CASTARGTGLISGYTF.